A single sample is the source of the 27 T cell receptor beta chains below, sequenced in a study of blood T cell repertoires in COVID-19. Sequenced by immunoSEQ multiplex PCR; TCRdb stores in-frame clones only, minus some. The repertoire holds just over 300,000 clones, with 85% to 90% as singletons. What was sequenced was PBMCs or T cells enriched from blood (not recorded which). The source is a man under 40 who had recovered from COVID-19.

The CDR3 sequence: CASSTGGNEQFF. The CDR3 nucleotides read TGTGCCAGCAGTACAGGGGGCAATGAGCAGTTCTTC. The rearrangement uses TRBV5-6 and TRBJ2-1, with 8 bases matching TRBD1. V trimming: 5 bases; J trimming: 6 bases; junction bases outside the gene matches: 1. The germline V gene encodes CDR1 SGHDT and CDR2 YYEEEE. The CDR3 sequence is 12 residues long.

The J gene is TRBJ2-5, the V gene TRBV24-1; D is possibly TRBD2 (5 bases). The CDR3 runs 13 residues. Trimming pared 6 bases from V and 7 bases from J, leaving 14 bases between. The germline CDR1 and CDR2 sequences are KGHDR and SFDVKD. The CDR3: CATSQGREGTQYF. Here the CDR3 DNA reads TGTGCCACCAGTCAAGGCCGTGAGGGGACCCAGTACTTC.

The sample holds one count of this clone. The V gene is TRBV28, the J gene TRBJ1-1; tentative D call: TRBD1 (6 bases). The CDR3 spans 13 residues. V lost 3 bases to trimming and J lost 10 bases, with 15 bases between them. In germline, CDR1 is MDHEN, CDR2 SYDVKM. CDR3 protein: CASSFRGYLVAFF. CDR3 nucleotides: TGTGCCAGCAGTTTCAGGGGCTACCTGGTAGCTTTCTTT.

Notes on this clone: Sequence at one end of the junction differs from germline and may be a read error. V and J are TRBV7-6 and TRBJ2-7; 7 bases are shared with TRBD1. The CDR3 length is 14 residues. Looked up from germline, CDR1 is SGHVS and CDR2 is FNYEAQ. The CDR3 sequence: CASGFGTESYEQYF. As DNA, the CDR3 is TGTGCCAGCGGCTTCGGGACAGAGTCCTACGAGCAGTACTTC.

The CDR3: CASRRQENTGELFF. CDR3 DNA: TGTGCCAGCAGGCGTCAGGAGAACACCGGGGAGCTGTTTTTT. The chain recombines TRBV5-6 with TRBJ2-2, with D uncertain. The CDR3 extends over 14 amino acids. CDR1 and CDR2 (germline): SGHDT, YYEEEE. V was cut by 5 bases and J by 1 base, with 9 bases left in between.

This clone was detected once. CDR3 in amino acids: CASSLAGGNIQYF. The CDR3, as DNA: TGTGCCAGCAGCTTGGCCGGCGGAAACATTCAGTACTTC. The V and J genes are TRBV5-4 and TRBJ2-4; D not certain. CDR3 length equals 13 residues. Germline CDR1 reads SGHNT; CDR2 reads YYREEE (reference sequence). The ends were cut back, 0 bases at V and 6 bases at J, with 7 bases in the middle.

This chain's CDR3 is CASSWVVGLLNEQFF. The CDR3 DNA is TGTGCCAGCAGTTGGGTTGTGGGGCTGCTAAATGAGCAGTTCTTC. This chain links TRBV28 with TRBJ2-1; a possible D gene is TRBD1 (5 bases). From germline, CDR1 is MDHEN and CDR2 SYDVKM. The CDR3 sequence is 15 residues long. V was shortened by 4 bases and J by 7 bases, with 17 bases between the two germline ends. Together with reference TRBV28 and TRBJ2-1, the CDR3 gives the full variable domain: DVKVTQSSRYLVKRTGEKVFLECVQDMDHENMFWYRQDPGLGLRLIYFSYDVKMKEKGDIPEGYSVSREKKERFSLILESASTNQTSMYLCASSWVVGLLNEQFFGPGTRLTVL.

The chain uses TRBV6-6 and TRBJ1-6, with D tentatively TRBD1 (5 bases). The V end was cut by 5 bases, the J end by 6 bases, with 23 bases between. CDR1 MNHNY and CDR2 SVGAGI come from the germline V gene (reference sequence). The CDR3 sequence is 18 residues long. CDR3 bases: TGTGCCAGCAGTCTTAGTCCGTCCCAGGGAGGGCCTAATTCACCCCTCCACTTT. It is translated as CASSLSPSQGGPNSPLHF.

The chain employs TRBV6-5 and TRBJ1-2; 9 nucleotides agree with TRBD1. CDR1 is MNHEY, CDR2 SVGAGI, per germline. The V gene end was trimmed by 9 bases and the J gene end by 4 bases; junction bases not matched to a gene: 3. The CDR3 has 12 residues. CDR3 sequence reads: CASRQGGYGYTF. Written as DNA, the CDR3 is TGTGCCAGTCGACAGGGGGGCTATGGCTACACCTTC.

CDR3 sequence: CASSLPITESSSYEQYF. The CDR3 nucleotides read TGCGCCAGCAGCTTACCAATTACGGAGAGCAGCTCCTACGAGCAGTACTTC. The V call is TRBV5-1, the J call TRBJ2-7; D gene uncertain. CDR1 and CDR2 (germline): SGHRS, YFSETQ. V dropped 2 bases and J dropped 0 bases, with 18 bases sitting between them. The CDR3 length is 17 residues.

This clone was picked up a small number of times. V gene TRBV27 combines with J gene TRBJ2-1, with D possibly matching TRBD2 (5 bases). There are 13 residues in the CDR3. The germline V gene encodes CDR1 MNHEY and CDR2 SMNVEV (reference sequence). Trimming cost V 11 bases and J 3 bases, with 14 bases left between them. DNA for the CDR3: TGTGCCGGCCTGGGCGGGTTCTACAATGAGCAGTTCTTC. It codes for CAGLGGFYNEQFF.

V usage is TRBV7-7 and J usage is TRBJ2-2; 10 bases align to TRBD2. Germline loops: CDR1 SSHAT, CDR2 FNYEAQ (reference sequence). CDR3 length: 13 residues. Here the CDR3 DNA reads TGTGCTATAGCGGGGGGTGCCACCGGGGAGCTGTTTTTT. Protein: CAIAGGATGELFF.

DNA of the CDR3: TGTGCCAGCAGCCTAGAGGGGACAGGGGGGACGGCTTTCTTT. Translation: CASSLEGTGGTAFF. The V and J genes are TRBV13 and TRBJ1-1; TRBD1 agrees at 11 bases. The germline gives CDR1 PRHDT, CDR2 FYEKMQ (reference sequence). The trim removed 5 bases at V and 11 bases at J, leaving 10 bases unmatched. The CDR3 spans 14 residues.

This chain links TRBV27 with TRBJ1-1; a possible D gene is TRBD1 (6 bases). CDR3 length equals 17 residues. V dropped 2 bases and J dropped 2 bases, with 18 bases sitting between them. Germline CDR1 reads MNHEY; CDR2 reads SMNVEV (reference sequence). This chain's CDR3 is CASSLRGRTGINTEAFF. The CDR3, as DNA: TGTGCCAGCAGTTTAAGGGGCCGCACAGGGATTAACACTGAAGCTTTCTTT.

The chain links TRBV9 to TRBJ2-2, with 7 bases lining up with TRBD1. This CDR3 contains 16 residues. The germline gives CDR1 SGDLS, CDR2 YYNGEE. V trimming: 0 bases; J trimming: 2 bases; junction bases outside the gene matches: 4. This chain's CDR3 is CASSVVGTENTGELFF. CDR3 bases: TGTGCCAGCAGCGTAGTAGGGACAGAAAACACCGGGGAGCTGTTTTTT.

V and J are TRBV29-1 and TRBJ2-7, with a weak D call TRBD2 (7 bases). Germline V CDR1 and CDR2: SQVTM, ANQGSEA. The germline V and J ends were trimmed by 7 bases and 7 bases, with 20 bases remaining between them. The CDR3 has 13 amino acids. The CDR3: CSAGGGLPWEQYF. The CDR3, as DNA: TGCAGCGCTGGGGGGGGGCTCCCTTGGGAGCAGTACTTC.

The V call is TRBV27, the J call TRBJ1-4; D might be TRBD1 (6 bases). CDR3 length equals 15 residues. Trimming cost V 4 bases and J 2 bases, with 11 bases left between them. In germline, CDR1 is MNHEY, CDR2 SMNVEV (reference sequence). The DNA of the CDR3 is TGTGCCAGCAGTTCCAGGACAGCGACTAATGAAAAACTGTTTTTT. Translation gives CASSSRTATNEKLFF. Full variable domain (remainder filled in from reference TRBV27 and TRBJ1-4): EAQVTQNPRYLITVTGKKLTVTCSQNMNHEYMSWYRQDPGLGLRQIYYSMNVEVTDKGDVPEGYKVSRKEKRNFPLILESPSPNQTSLYFCASSSRTATNEKLFFGSGTQLSVL.

The chain couples TRBV19 to TRBJ1-4, with D uncertain. Trimming took 3 bases from V and 2 from J, leaving 7 bases between them. The CDR3 totals 14 residues. Looked up from germline, CDR1 is LNHDA and CDR2 is SQIVND (reference sequence). As DNA, the CDR3 is TGTGCCAGTAGTATCTGGGCGACTAATGAAAAACTGTTTTTT. It encodes CASSIWATNEKLFF.

The chain has TRBV2 and TRBJ2-7; 8 bases match TRBD1. The germline V gene has CDR1 SNHLY and CDR2 FYNNEI. The CDR3 spans 16 residues. V lost 6 bases and J lost 7; bases outside the gene matches: 17. CDR3 region: CASRKAPTGDIEEQYF. Here the CDR3 DNA reads TGTGCCAGCAGGAAGGCCCCGACAGGGGACATTGAGGAGCAGTACTTC.

V usage is TRBV18 and J usage is TRBJ1-1; a weak D match, TRBD1 (6 bases). The CDR3 loop spans 15 amino acids. The germline CDR1 and CDR2 sequences are KGHSH and LQKENI. V gave up 5 bases and J gave up 4 bases, with 17 bases separating them. The CDR3 bases are TGTGCCAGCTCATACAGACAGGTGCTGGGCACTGAAGCTTTCTTT. Residues: CASSYRQVLGTEAFF.

The CDR3 sequence is CASSPGQGVQPQHF. CDR3 nucleotide sequence: TGTGCCAGCTCACCGGGACAGGGGGTTCAGCCCCAGCATTTT. The chain couples TRBV18 to TRBJ1-5, with 11 bases aligning to TRBD1. J gave up 6 bases and V 3 bases, and 1 base lay outside the gene matches. This CDR3 region has 14 residues. CDR1 KGHSH and CDR2 LQKENI come from the germline V gene.

This sequence joins TRBV27 and TRBJ1-2, with D uncertain. This CDR3 has 13 amino acids. V lost 3 bases and J 6 bases, leaving 11 bases between the germline ends. Germline V gene lookup returns CDR1 MNHEY and CDR2 SMNVEV (reference sequence). This chain's CDR3 is CASSFFSQDGYTF. The CDR3 nucleotides read TGTGCCAGCAGTTTTTTTTCCCAGGATGGCTACACCTTC.

The CDR3 coding sequence is TGTGCCAGCTCACCGCTGGGACTAGCGGGGGGAGATACGCAGTATTTT. This gives the protein CASSPLGLAGGDTQYF. The chain has TRBV18 and TRBJ2-3, with 15 bases lining up with TRBD2. The germline CDR1 and CDR2 sequences are KGHSH and LQKENI. The CDR3 is made up of 16 amino acids. With 3 bases clipped from V and 5 bases from J, the junction kept 3 bases outside the gene matches.

The V gene is TRBV7-9, the J gene TRBJ2-3; 15 bases line up with TRBD2. The V gene's germline CDR1 is SEHNR and CDR2 FQNEAQ (reference sequence). V gave up 4 bases and J gave up 0 bases; unmatched junction bases: 8. The CDR3 has 19 amino acids. CDR3 sequence: CASSSTGTSGRFSTDTQYF. CDR3 nucleotide sequence: TGTGCCAGCAGCTCCACGGGGACTAGCGGGAGGTTTAGCACAGATACGCAGTATTTT.

This sequence joins TRBV6-1 and TRBJ2-2, with 9 bases identical to TRBD1. CDR1 is MNHNS and CDR2 is SASEGT in the germline V gene. The CDR3 spans 18 residues. The V segment lost 4 bases and the J segment 10 bases; nucleotides outside the gene matches: 19. The CDR3 spells CASSGTPGQGGGGLELFF. The CDR3 region has the DNA TGTGCCAGCAGTGGAACTCCGGGACAGGGAGGGGGAGGTCTGGAGCTGTTTTTT.

The rearrangement links TRBV15 to TRBJ2-5, with D perhaps TRBD2 (5 bases). V gave up 0 bases and J gave up 6 bases, with 14 bases separating them. CDR1 LNHNV and CDR2 YYDKDF come from the germline V gene (reference sequence). The CDR3 sequence is 15 residues long. Here the CDR3 reads CATSRERGSLKTQYF. The DNA of the CDR3 is TGTGCCACCAGCAGAGAGCGAGGGAGTCTTAAGACCCAGTACTTC.

CDR3 bases: TGTGCCAGCAGCCTAGCGGGAGCTCTAAAGACCCAGTACTTC. Translation: CASSLAGALKTQYF. The chain recombines TRBV28 with TRBJ2-5, with TRBD2 matching over 10 bases. CDR1 is MDHEN, CDR2 SYDVKM, per germline. This CDR3 region has 14 residues. Trimming at V came to 6 bases and at J to 6 bases, leaving 7 bases not matched to a gene.